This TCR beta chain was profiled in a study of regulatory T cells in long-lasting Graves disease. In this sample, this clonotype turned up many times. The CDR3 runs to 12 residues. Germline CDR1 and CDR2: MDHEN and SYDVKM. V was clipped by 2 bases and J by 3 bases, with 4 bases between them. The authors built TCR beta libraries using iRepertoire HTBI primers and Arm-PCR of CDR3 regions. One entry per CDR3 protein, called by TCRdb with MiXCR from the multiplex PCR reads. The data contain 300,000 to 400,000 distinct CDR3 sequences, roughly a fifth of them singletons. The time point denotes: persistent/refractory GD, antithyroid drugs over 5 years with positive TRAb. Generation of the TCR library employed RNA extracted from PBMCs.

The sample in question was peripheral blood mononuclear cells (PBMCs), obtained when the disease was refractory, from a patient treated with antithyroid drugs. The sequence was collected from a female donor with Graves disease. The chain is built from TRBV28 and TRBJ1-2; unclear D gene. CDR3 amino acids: CASSLTYYGYTF. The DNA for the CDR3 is TGTGCCAGCAGTTTAACCTACTATGGCTACACCTTC.